A single T cell receptor (beta chain) is shown here with its context. No antigen is known for it. These data come from a study of brain metastases from non-small cell lung cancer. Assay used: immunoSEQ multiplex PCR; TCRdb lists only in-frame clones, some missing. The sample has 2,000 to 2,500 clones, more than 80% seen once. Germline V gene lookup returns CDR1 SGHTA and CDR2 FQGNSA. V was cut by 5 bases and J by 4 bases, with 11 bases left in between. There are 13 residues in the CDR3. Study observations and caveats: TCR repertoires overlapped largely between brain metastases and matched primaries.

Sequences were obtained from primary lung tumor tissue. This receptor was identified in a donor at least 40 years old with non-small cell lung cancer. The V call is TRBV7-2, the J call TRBJ1-1; tentatively, D is TRBD1 (6 bases). CDR3 DNA: TGTGCCAGCAGCGTCAGGGGTGGCACTGAAGCTTTCTTT. Amino acids: CASSVRGGTEAFF.